This T cell receptor beta chain derives from a study of shared clonotypes between healthy human individuals. Findings and caveats of the study: Generally, naive subsets (rather than memory subsets) showed larger estimated richness. Generation probabilities of non-shared clonotypes were lower (relative to those shared by all four donors).

V lost 5 bases and J 4 bases, leaving 15 bases between the germline ends. This CDR3 is built from 14 residues. Germline CDR1 and CDR2: SGHVS and FQNEAQ. As for this clone: Its antigen is as yet unknown.

It was CD45RO-negative cells, positively selected for CCR7, that made up naive CD8 cells, with terminally differentiated effector memory CD45RA+ cells excluded. How the authors handled the data: Filtering differed because ImmunoSEQ produced junction-only sequences that carried no quality scores. Measured with immunoSEQ multiplex PCR; TCRdb has only the in-frame clones, and not every one. D and trimming come from the DNA, and the V and J calls and clone size come from that table. Among just over 2,000,000 clones listed, over 85% were seen once. Sequencing was done on a sample of naive CD8+ T cells sorted from blood. This clonotype was obtained from a man between 18 and 29 years old in good health. V and J are TRBV7-8 and TRBJ2-7, with a possible D match to TRBD1 (6 bases). The CDR3 sequence: CASSPQTGPYEQYF. CDR3 DNA sequence: TGTGCCAGCAGCCCACAGACAGGACCATACGAGCAGTACTTC.